The entry that follows covers one TCR beta chain sequence. This clonotype was counted many times. The antigen it binds to is not known. No qualities accompany the bases; no much larger clone lies one base away. A distance of 7 bases separates the germline ends of V and J, which lose 1 base and 4 bases respectively. The germline V gene specifies KGHDR as CDR1 and SFDVKD as CDR2. The CDR3 spans 13 residues, from the cysteine through the phenylalanine. Only the CDR3 part of the read is kept: 39 bases, read in frame from the first base. Hyperthyroidism patients were newly diagnosed, with disease duration under 2 months, and aged 18 to 65 years. Patients with other autoimmune diseases, uncontrolled infections, pregnancy or lactation were excluded. Diagnosis relied on clinical symptoms, serum thyroxine, TRAb, thyroid ultrasound and orbital computed tomography. Total RNA was extracted with Trizol reagent and quality-checked on an Agilent 2100 Bioanalyzer.

These data come from a study of Graves' ophthalmopathy and Graves' hyperthyroidism (dated by TCRdb to between 2018 and 2020). Regarding the study in general: Stable hyperthyroidism was defined as no progression to ophthalmopathy within 18 months of follow-up. To tell Graves' ophthalmopathy apart from Graves' hyperthyroidism, and to predict which patients would progress to ophthalmopathy, the study relied on TCR beta repertoire signatures. In total, 135 blood samples were TCR-sequenced: 40 to 45 ophthalmopathy, some 75 hyperthyroidism and some 17 hyperthyroidism-to-ophthalmopathy patients. To explore V-J signatures that distinguish ophthalmopathy from hyperthyroidism, a discovery set of 100 patients was enrolled, made up of 40 to 45 with ophthalmopathy and under 65 with stable hyperthyroidism. For independent validation, a separate cohort was made up of 18 hyperthyroidism patients plus 17 patients who later progressed from hyperthyroidism to ophthalmopathy. In over five hyperthyroidism patients, the T-cell repertoires found in thyroid tissue were compared with those found in blood. After sampling, hyperthyroidism patients received methimazole starting at 30 mg daily, and ophthalmopathy patients received high-dose intravenous methylprednisolone.

Points the paper makes about the study in general: In cross-validation, the 13-signature model distinguished ophthalmopathy from stable hyperthyroidism with just over 85% sensitivity and around 83% specificity, while in the test set the corresponding values were about 80% and 75%. In validation, the model predicted ophthalmopathy progression with over 60% sensitivity and approximately 75% specificity; fewer than 15 predicted patients were CT-confirmed with GO in a median of around 6 months. Sample size was not statistically predetermined, and group allocation was not concealed from the investigators. Most of the expanded thyroid clonotypes with a frequency above 0.001 were also detected in blood, and it was suggested that the thyroid immune response may be reflected by blood repertoires.

TCR beta CDR3 regions were amplified from RNA transcripts for repertoire sequencing. A first-round RT-PCR used HTBI primers with the Qiagen OneStep RT-PCR kit, followed by a second-round multiplex PCR, size selection and purification. Libraries were sequenced on an Illumina HiSeq2000 using paired-end 100 bp reads. The study's processing was this. SOAPnuke was used to process the reads, throwing out any read that had adapters, had uncalled bases, had a mean Phred below 15, or lacked an exact constant-primer or identifier match. High-quality paired reads were merged with COPE v1.2.5. Clonotypes were defined as unique nucleotide sequences and were aligned to IMGT TRB V, D and J references using MiTCR v1.1. Analysis was restricted to V-J combinations with a frequency above 0.0001, which covered roughly 99% of repertoires. For each V-J combination, a TCR clonal expansion and chaos score was defined as the ratio of F50 clonal expansion to chaos observed in the TCRdist matrix. Welch's t-statistics and random forest were used to reduce features to about 13 V-J combinations, which were fed into a naive Bayes classifier. Thyroid-blood repertoire similarity was quantified with the Morisita-Horn index. In-frame beta chains were kept once TCRdb had trimmed the public reads at Q25 with fastp and called clones with MiXCR. Rows are combined by CDR3 protein, so each entry shows the most common genes and DNA. These V and J calls rely on TCRdb rather than the paper's analysis. A total of 500,000 to 600,000 distinct CDR3 sequences appear in this sample, less than 45% of them only once. Together, the top ten hold about 4% of the sample.

The sequence links TRBV24-1 to TRBJ2-7; the D gene assignment is ambiguous. The TCR comes from an adult man with Graves' hyperthyroidism. Material for sequencing was peripheral blood or thyroid tissue (not recorded which). The CDR3: CATSDFGSYEQYF. Here is the DNA: TGTGCCACCAGTGATTTCGGGTCGTACGAGCAGTACTTC.